This TCR beta chain was found in a study of T cell responses to AZD1222 COVID-19 vaccine. Study findings and constraints: Within unmutated variant regions lay the reported targets of nearly half of spike-specific TCRs. None of the repertoires were sampled until the peak T cell response had passed. Mapped onto spike, vaccine-associated CD4 TCRs spanned it and were dominant at 160-218 and 743-854.

As regards this clone: Its antigen is unidentified.

Generated by immunoSEQ multiplex PCR, the TCRdb table keeps only in-frame clones and is missing some. The sample consists of 110,000 to 150,000 clones, 93% of them appearing once. Germline assignment: CDR1 SGHAT and CDR2 FQNNGV. Unmatched junction bases numbered 11, after V lost 2 bases and J lost 4 bases. The CDR3 is 18 amino acids. The V call is TRBV11-2, the J call TRBJ2-2; TRBD1 matches at 9 bases. The sequencing here drew on peripheral blood, taken on day 0 of AZD1222 vaccination. The receptor was derived from an adult in good health. CDR3 DNA sequence: TGTGCCAGCAGCTTATATGTCACGGGACAGGGAGGCACCGGGGAGCTGTTTTTT. Encoded protein: CASSLYVTGQGGTGELFF. Filled out from reference TRBV11-2 and TRBJ2-2, the complete variable domain reads EAGVAQSPRYKIIEKRQSVAFWCNPISGHATLYWYQQILGQGPKLLIQFQNNGVVDDSQLPKDRFSAERLKGVDSTLKIQPAKLEDSAVYLCASSLYVTGQGGTGELFFGEGSRLTVL.